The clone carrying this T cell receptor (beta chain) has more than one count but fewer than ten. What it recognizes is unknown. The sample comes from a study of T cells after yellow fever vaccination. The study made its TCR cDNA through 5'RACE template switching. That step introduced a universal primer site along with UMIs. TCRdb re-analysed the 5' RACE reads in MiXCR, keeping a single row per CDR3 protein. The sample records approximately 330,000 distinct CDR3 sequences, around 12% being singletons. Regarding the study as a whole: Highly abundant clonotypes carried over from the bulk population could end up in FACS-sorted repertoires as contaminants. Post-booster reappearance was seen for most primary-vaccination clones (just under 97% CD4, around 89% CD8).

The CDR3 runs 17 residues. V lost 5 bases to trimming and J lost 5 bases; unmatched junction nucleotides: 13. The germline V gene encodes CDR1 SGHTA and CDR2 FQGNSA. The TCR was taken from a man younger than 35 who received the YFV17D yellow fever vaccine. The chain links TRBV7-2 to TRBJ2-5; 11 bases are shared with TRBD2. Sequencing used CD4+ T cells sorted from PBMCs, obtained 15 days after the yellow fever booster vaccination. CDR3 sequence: CASSPRLAGLRGETQYF. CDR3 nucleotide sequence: TGTGCCAGCAGCCCCAGACTAGCGGGGTTGAGGGGGGAGACCCAGTACTTC.